Reported below is one T cell receptor (beta chain). Its antigen is still unknown. Base qualities are not recorded, but no much larger clone differs from it by a single base. This sample was taken from a study of cytomegalovirus exposure and HLA in healthy donors listed by TCRdb under 2017. Some background on the complete study: An earlier analysis of roughly 500 of the donors reported approximately 300 Gb of sequence data and 95 million to 130 million unique TCR beta sequences obtained from about 170 million T cells. An early release covering roughly 640 HLA-typed donors comprised about 300 gigabases of sequencing data and tens of millions of unique TCR sequences. Among the roughly 380 genotyped donors, around 81% belonged to the genetic ancestry cluster associated with self-reported Caucasian donors. The study aimed to test whether signatures of past pathogen exposure could be identified by cataloging public T cell receptors. Using immunosequencing, the study profiled T cell repertoires from about 610 subjects and related those repertoires to cytomegalovirus serostatus. A separate validation cohort of over a hundred different subjects was used in addition to the 666-subject first cohort. To predict cytomegalovirus infection status, the study combined high-throughput TCR immunosequencing, statistical association of individual TCRs with disease status, and machine learning. A later analysis re-examined previously published TCR beta repertoires from about 670 donors and added high-resolution HLA genotyping to investigate patterns of TCR occurrence. Rather than drawing on any new phenotypic data, the later analysis identified candidate immune exposures from TCR beta sequences and the way those sequences occurred across donors. An earlier analysis of nearly 600 of the donors applied high-throughput TCR beta sequencing to assess whether each TCR beta V gene segment acted as functional or pseudogenic. Alongside the repertoire data, information on donor age, sex, ethnicity and CMV serostatus was compiled. In a later genetic analysis, genome-wide SNP genotypes for about three fifths of the roughly 670 donors were used, and that subset was treated as a discovery cohort. All discovery cohort repertoires had been generated using a single sequencing platform. Class I and class II HLA loci were covered by the typing at four-digit resolution. Typing coverage differed by locus: A, B, C, DRB1 and DQB1 were typed in roughly 620-640 donors, DQA1 in about 550, DPA1 in approximately 610, and DPB1 in just under 490. Because of strong linkage in the cohort, roughly five DR-DQ haplotypes were treated as single units for association and clustering. Among some 400 genotyped donors of the cohort, an average of around 240,000 unique TCR beta nucleotide sequences were sequenced per donor, roughly 18% of them non-productive.

What the authors observed across the whole study: Presence/absence analyses assumed roughly uniform sequencing depth across donors, an assumption that may not hold. Because HLA typing was unavailable for some donors at each locus, only the typed subset was used in association tests. Correlated functional status among segregating V segments might reflect linkage disequilibrium, but an unknown experimental factor could not be ruled out. In a later analysis, HLA-associated TCR beta chains showed more clonal expansion and lower generation probabilities than non-associated chains that were equally common. A few of the identified cytomegalovirus-associated TCR beta chains were confirmed in vitro to be specific for cytomegalovirus antigens. According to a later genetic analysis, donors in an Asian-associated ancestry cluster had fewer N-insertions in productive TCRs than the approximately 650-donor mean. Across donors, most TCR sequences were observed very rarely, whereas some public TCRs were present in many individuals. In a later analysis, TCR association rates were found to vary across HLA loci, with the most associated TCRs seen for DRB1 alleles and the fewest for HLA-C alleles. Most CMV-associated TCR beta chains appeared to be HLA-restricted in a later analysis, and the HLA associations seemed to be driven largely by CMV exposure. It was suggested by the authors that the approach could potentially be generalized to other disease states and immunological phenotypes. A later analysis associated about 17,000 TCR beta sequences with specific HLA alleles at a false discovery rate of 0.05. The cohort was sequenced for TCR beta chains only, and without alpha or paired-chain data the features that could be detected were limited. The classifier was reported to diagnose cytomegalovirus status with high specificity and sensitivity in both the original cohort and the validation cohort. When HLA alleles, especially DR and DQ, strongly co-occurred, TCR associations were difficult to assign to individual alleles. A further reported finding was that TCR beta sequences accurately predicted the HLA-A and HLA-B alleles for most subjects in the first cohort. An earlier analysis of 587 of the donors showed that most TCR beta V segments appeared in productive rearrangements either about 87% or about 30% of the time, which broadly matched IMGT annotations. A total of 150 to 200 TCR beta chains were listed by the study as associated with cytomegalovirus. A later genetic analysis associated a missense DCLRE1C variant with V-gene and J-gene trimming of TCR beta chains, and an independent cohort replicated the association. A cluster of highly shared sequence variants was judged likely to represent a technical artifact of the sequencing pipeline. In a later analysis, several top co-occurrence clusters were reported to appear linked to parvovirus B19, influenza, CMV and Epstein-Barr virus. Roughly 17 rarely observed V segments, including chromosome 9 orphons, were excluded from the earlier analysis of some 590 of the donors because counts were too low. The only immune exposure information available for the cohort was CMV serostatus.

The cohort was made up of several hundred healthy bone marrow donors. All cohort members were sampled while nominally healthy, although unrecorded immune exposures were likely present. CMV serostatus was recorded as positive for almost 300 and negative for about half of the 666 cohort members, whereas no CMV serostatus was recorded for the donor in question. Every donor gave a peripheral blood sample, and the peripheral blood mononuclear cells from that sample were used for TCR beta sequencing. The Qiagen DNeasy Blood Extraction Kit was used to extract genomic DNA from the blood cell samples. Library generation was performed with the immunoSEQ multiplex PCR assay. A mixture of 60 forward primers for TCR Vbeta segments and 13 reverse primers for TCR Jbeta segments was used in the multiplex PCR. The CDR3 region of rearranged TCR beta genes was amplified from genomic DNA with a multiplex PCR assay. The Illumina HiSeq System was used to sequence the amplified TCR beta libraries as 87-base-pair reads. Per the source publication's procedure: A later analysis tallied roughly 76 million unique TCR beta chains across the 550 to 850 repertoires, and approximately 9.9 million of those chains were shared by two or more donors. A nearest-neighbor algorithm error-corrected the raw reads and collapsed the reads into unique sequences, merging closely related sequences to remove PCR and sequencing errors. To assign V, D and J gene segments, CDR3 sequences were aligned to IMGT reference sequences. For a sequence to be retained, at least a six-nucleotide match to both a V gene segment and a J gene segment was required. A rearrangement was called productive if the CDR3 had no stop codons and remained in frame with V and J, and every other rearrangement was called non-productive. Following IMGT convention, CDR3 was defined as the stretch from the second conserved V-encoded cysteine to the conserved J-encoded phenylalanine. The earlier analysis of about 570 of the donors excluded any sequence lacking an unambiguous match to a single V gene segment. In an earlier analysis of a few hundred of the donors, V segments were called functional above 56.7% productive rearrangements and were called segregating when the between-donor standard deviation exceeded 5%. A statistical classification framework was built for diagnosing cytomegalovirus status from the catalog of TCR beta chain sequences. In a later analysis, V and J genes were assigned by comparing TCR nucleotide sequences against IMGT/GENE-DB human TR gene sequences. A later analysis assigned CDR3 sequences and most-parsimonious VDJ recombination scenarios with the TCRdist pipeline. In a later analysis, each TCR beta chain was defined by its CDR3 amino acid sequence together with its V-gene family, and reads lacking a unique V-gene family were excluded. A later analysis removed several hundred highly shared, low-generation-probability nucleotide sequences to deal with suspected cross-contamination and a sequencing artifact. For each public chain, a later analysis derived a clonal expansion index from normalized ranks of inferred template counts within each repertoire. In a later analysis, generation probabilities were computed with a VDJ recombination model fitted to out-of-frame rearrangements, and the resulting probabilities were checked against IGoR. In a later analysis, hypergeometric tests were used to score TCR-TCR, TCR-HLA and TCR-CMV co-occurrence, with a repertoire-size bias correction applied to TCR pairs. To estimate false discovery rates, a later analysis permuted the HLA or CMV assignments 20 times. In a later analysis, co-occurring TCRs were grouped with DBSCAN, and TCRdist sequence similarity was added when clustering was performed within HLA-allele-positive subsets. Repertoires with fewer than 30,000 or more than 120,000 public chains, plus five repertoires with anomalous nucleotide sharing, were excluded from co-occurrence clustering. TCRdb's version of the immuneACCESS table is confined to in-frame rearrangements and falls short of the full clone set. An unresolved V gene accounts for under half of the shortfall where checked; the remainder is of unknown origin. V and J calls and clone size follow that table, whereas D and trimming were derived from the DNA. Across this sample there are some 140,000 clones, with about four fifths seen only once. Of the sample, under 5.5% is held by the ten largest clones.

The origin of this receptor is a man aged 25 to 40 in good health. The sample was PBMCs.

This receptor has the CDR3 CASSPLGSLTHSGNTIYF. The base sequence is TGTGCCAGCAGTCCCTTGGGCAGCTTGACCCACTCTGGAAACACCATATATTTT. The rearrangement combines TRBV7-9 with TRBJ1-3; the D gene is unclear. The germline V gene (reference sequence) sets CDR1 to SEHNR and CDR2 to FQNEAQ. There are 18 amino acids in the CDR3, from cysteine to phenylalanine inclusive. The kept DNA is CDR3 alone, 54 bases in frame from the first base. Between the V and J ends, shortened by 6 bases and 0 bases respectively, the junction contains 21 bases.